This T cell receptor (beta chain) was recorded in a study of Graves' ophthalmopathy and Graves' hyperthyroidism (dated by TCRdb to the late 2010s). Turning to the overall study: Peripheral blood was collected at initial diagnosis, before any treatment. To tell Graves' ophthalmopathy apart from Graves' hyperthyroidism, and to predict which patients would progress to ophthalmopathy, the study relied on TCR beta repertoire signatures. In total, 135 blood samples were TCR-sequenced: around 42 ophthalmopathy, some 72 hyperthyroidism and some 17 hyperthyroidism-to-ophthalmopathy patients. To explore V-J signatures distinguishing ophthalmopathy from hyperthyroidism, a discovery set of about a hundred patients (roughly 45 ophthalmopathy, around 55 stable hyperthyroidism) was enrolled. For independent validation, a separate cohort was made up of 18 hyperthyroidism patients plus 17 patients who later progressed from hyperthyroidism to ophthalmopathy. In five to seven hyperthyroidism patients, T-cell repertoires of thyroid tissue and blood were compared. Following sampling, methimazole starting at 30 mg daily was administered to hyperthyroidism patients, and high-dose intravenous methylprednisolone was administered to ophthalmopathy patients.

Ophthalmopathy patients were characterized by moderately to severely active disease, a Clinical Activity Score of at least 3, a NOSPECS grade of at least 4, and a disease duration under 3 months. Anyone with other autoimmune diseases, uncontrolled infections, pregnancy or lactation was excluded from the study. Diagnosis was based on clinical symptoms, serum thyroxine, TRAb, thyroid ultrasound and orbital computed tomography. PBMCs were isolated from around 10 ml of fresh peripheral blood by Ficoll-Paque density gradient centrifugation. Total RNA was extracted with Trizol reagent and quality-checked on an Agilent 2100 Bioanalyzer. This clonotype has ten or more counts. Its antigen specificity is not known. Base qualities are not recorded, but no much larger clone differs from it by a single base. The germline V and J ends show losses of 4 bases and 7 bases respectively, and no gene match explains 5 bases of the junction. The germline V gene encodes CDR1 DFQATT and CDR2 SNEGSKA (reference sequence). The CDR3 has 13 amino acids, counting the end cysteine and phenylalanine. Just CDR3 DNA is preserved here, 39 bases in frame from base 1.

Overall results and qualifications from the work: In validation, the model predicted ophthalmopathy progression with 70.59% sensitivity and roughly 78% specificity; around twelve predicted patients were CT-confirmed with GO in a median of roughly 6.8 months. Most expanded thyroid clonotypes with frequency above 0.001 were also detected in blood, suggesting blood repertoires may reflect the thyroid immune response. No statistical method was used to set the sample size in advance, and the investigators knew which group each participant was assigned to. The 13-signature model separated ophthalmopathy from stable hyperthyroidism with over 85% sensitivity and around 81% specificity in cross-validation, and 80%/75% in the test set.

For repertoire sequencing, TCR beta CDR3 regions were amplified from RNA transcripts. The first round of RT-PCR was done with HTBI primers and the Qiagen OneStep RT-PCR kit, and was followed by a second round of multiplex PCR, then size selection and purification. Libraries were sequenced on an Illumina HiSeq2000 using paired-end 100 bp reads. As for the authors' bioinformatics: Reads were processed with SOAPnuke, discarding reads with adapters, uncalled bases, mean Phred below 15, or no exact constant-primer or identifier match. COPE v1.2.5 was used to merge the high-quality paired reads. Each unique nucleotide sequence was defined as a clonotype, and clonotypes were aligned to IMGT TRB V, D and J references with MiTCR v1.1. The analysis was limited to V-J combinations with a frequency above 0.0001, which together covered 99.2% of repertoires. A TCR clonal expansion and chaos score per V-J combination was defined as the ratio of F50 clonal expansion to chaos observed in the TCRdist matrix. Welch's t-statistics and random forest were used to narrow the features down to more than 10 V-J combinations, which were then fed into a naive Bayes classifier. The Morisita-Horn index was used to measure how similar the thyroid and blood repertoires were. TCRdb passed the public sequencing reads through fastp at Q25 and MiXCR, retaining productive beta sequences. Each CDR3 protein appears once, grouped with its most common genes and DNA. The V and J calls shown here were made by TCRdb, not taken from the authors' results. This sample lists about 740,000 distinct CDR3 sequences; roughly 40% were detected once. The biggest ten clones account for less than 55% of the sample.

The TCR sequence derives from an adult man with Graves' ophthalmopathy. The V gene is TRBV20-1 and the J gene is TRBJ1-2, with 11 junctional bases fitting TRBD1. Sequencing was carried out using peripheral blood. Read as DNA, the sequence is TGCAGTGCTATCGGACAGGGGGCGGGTGGCTACACCTTC. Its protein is CSAIGQGAGGYTF.